A selection of T cell receptor beta chains follows, all from one sample in a study of blood T cell repertoires in COVID-19. Profiling relied on immunoSEQ multiplex PCR, and the TCRdb table lists in-frame clones only, not all of them. This table has fewer than 250,000 clones, 80% to 90% appearing once. The material sequenced was peripheral blood. The receptors shown here come from a man aged 45-65 years with active or convalescent COVID-19. Both conserved end residues are part of each CDR3. The D gene is left open where the match is weak. Clone size appears in some rows only: once, few, many, or a class for an expanded clone.

V gene,J gene,clone size,D gene,CDR3 DNA,CDR3 protein
TRBV5-1,TRBJ2-7,few,-,TGCGCCAGCAGCCCAGGATTCTCGAGCTCCTACGAGCAGTACTTC,CASSPGFSSSYEQYF
TRBV7-8,TRBJ1-2,-,TRBD1,TGTGCCAGCAGCCCTAACACCGGGACAGGGATCGGGGGCTACACCTTC,CASSPNTGTGIGGYTF
TRBV6-5,TRBJ2-1,once,-,TGTGCCAGCAGACCGACTAAACGGGCCTACAATGAGCAGTTCTTC,CASRPTKRAYNEQFF
TRBV10-3,TRBJ2-1,-,TRBD2,TGTGCCATCAGTGCCTCGCCACTAGCGGGAGGAGAAGCGCCCTACAATGAGCAGTTCTTC,CAISASPLAGGEAPYNEQFF
TRBV5-4,TRBJ1-1,-,TRBD1,TGTGCCAGCAGCAGCGGGACAGGGAGCACTGAAGCTTTCTTT,CASSSGTGSTEAFF
TRBV30,TRBJ1-1,-,-,TGTGCCTGGACCCCGGGGGGGGCCACTGAAGCTTTCTTT,CAWTPGGATEAFF
TRBV18,TRBJ2-3,-,TRBD2,TGTGCCAGCTCACCAACTAGCGGGCGGAGAGATACGCAGTATTTT,CASSPTSGRRDTQYF
TRBV2,TRBJ1-2,-,-,TGTGCCAGCAGTGAAACCGGGGGAATTGCTGGCTACACCTTC,CASSETGGIAGYTF
TRBV24-1,TRBJ2-1,-,-,TGTGCCACCAGTGATCCCGGGGACTGGGGCAATGAGCAGTTCTTC,CATSDPGDWGNEQFF
TRBV3-1/TRBV3-2,TRBJ1-3,-,TRBD1,TGTGCCAGCAGCCAAGACTTGAGGACAGGGGGCCACCTCTCTGGAAACACCATATATTTT,CASSQDLRTGGHLSGNTIYF
TRBV27,TRBJ2-3,-,TRBD2,TGTGCCAGCAGTTTACTACTAGCGGGAAGAGAGTTGGATACGCAGTATTTT,CASSLLLAGRELDTQYF
TRBV28,TRBJ2-1,-,TRBD2,TGTGCCAGCAGATTGCCGGGACTAGCGGATTACAATGAGCAGTTCTTC,CASRLPGLADYNEQFF
TRBV5-4,TRBJ1-4,-,TRBD1,TGTGCCAGCAGCGGCGGGACAGCAACTAATGAAAAACTGTTTTTT,CASSGGTATNEKLFF
TRBV5-5,TRBJ1-1,few,-,TGTGCCAGCAGCTTGGATAGGGGCACTGAAGCTTTCTTT,CASSLDRGTEAFF
TRBV6-6,TRBJ2-6,-,-,TGTGCCAGCAGGACAGCTCAGAGCTCTGGGGCCAACGTCCTGACTTTC,CASRTAQSSGANVLTF